This T cell receptor beta chain was identified in a study of glioma-infiltrating T cells after dendritic cell vaccination. Time point specified: after dendritic cell vaccination, including at tumor progression/relapse. None of the glioblastoma patients had an isocitrate dehydrogenase mutation. Blood PBMC samples: pre-vaccination, two weeks post third vaccination, and at tumor progression. A word on this clone: Its antigen remains unknown.

CDR1 is MRHNA, CDR2 SNTAGT, per germline. This CDR3 region has 15 residues. V lost 5 bases to trimming and J lost 4 bases; unmatched junction nucleotides: 8. Here immunoSEQ multiplex PCR was the method, and the copy in TCRdb shows in-frame clones only, minus some. The sample holds around 83,000 clones, 85% seen once. Study-level results: Few patients contributed both blood and tumor specimens.

The chain combines TRBV6-4 with TRBJ1-2; 9 positions agree with TRBD1. The input for sequencing was blood, taken after dendritic cell vaccination. This TCR derives from a human donor with glioblastoma. DNA of the CDR3: TGTGCCAGCAGTAGAAGCGGGACAGGGATCTATGGCTACACCTTC. Amino acids: CASSRSGTGIYGYTF.